Shown below are 20 T cell receptor beta chains from a single sample sequenced in a study of T cells in Graves' hyperthyroidism and ophthalmopathy. The TCR beta CDR3 regions underwent amplification using RNA transcripts as the source. HTBI primers were used for first-round RT-PCR of the TCR CDR3. TCRdb redid the calling of the multiplex PCR reads with MiXCR, one entry per CDR3 protein. The repertoire holds fewer than 450,000 distinct CDR3 sequences, over 12% seen once, with around 28% in the top ten. Sequencing was performed on blood. The origin of the receptors is a man in his fifties with Graves' ophthalmopathy.

This clonotype appeared many times. The chain has TRBV3-1 and TRBJ2-2, with D uncertain. Germline V gives CDR1 LGHDT, CDR2 YNNKEL (reference sequence). The CDR3 sequence is 16 residues long. Trimming stripped 2 bases from V and 2 bases from J, with 12 bases between. The CDR3 reads CASSQKRGLNTGELFF. The CDR3, as DNA: TGTGCCAGCAGCCAAAAGAGAGGCCTTAACACCGGGGAGCTGTTTTTT.

The table lists this clonotype with many counts. This chain joins TRBV7-8 and TRBJ2-7; tentative D call: TRBD1 (8 bases). The CDR3 spans 13 residues. Trimming left V 6 bases short and J 2 bases short, with 11 bases between. CDR1 and CDR2 (germline): SGHVS, FQNEAQ. CDR3 protein: CASRQGGAYEQYF. CDR3 DNA sequence: TGTGCCAGCAGACAGGGGGGGGCCTACGAGCAGTACTTC.

The rearrangement joins TRBV10-3 to TRBJ2-6; 8 bases map to TRBD2. The CDR3 consists of 18 residues. Losses at the gene ends were 8 bases for V and 1 base for J; bases not matched to a gene: 13. The germline CDR1 and CDR2 sequences are ENHRY and SYGVKD. This CDR3 reads CAIGGGAVAGSGANVLTF. CDR3 sequence (DNA): TGTGCCATCGGGGGGGGTGCGGTAGCGGGATCTGGGGCCAACGTCCTGACTTTC.

This clonotype occurred many times. The chain uses TRBV11-2 and TRBJ2-7, with 12 positions matching TRBD2. Germline CDR1 is SGHAT and CDR2 is FQNNGV. The CDR3 length is 15 residues. Trimming cost V 6 bases and J 4 bases; bases outside gene matches: 7. CDR3 DNA: TGTGCCAGCAGAGTGACTAGCGGGAGAGGGTACGAGCAGTACTTC. Its protein product is CASRVTSGRGYEQYF. The full variable domain, with the rest looked up from reference TRBV11-2 and TRBJ2-7, is EAGVAQSPRYKIIEKRQSVAFWCNPISGHATLYWYQQILGQGPKLLIQFQNNGVVDDSQLPKDRFSAERLKGVDSTLKIQPAKLEDSAVYLCASRVTSGRGYEQYFGPGTRLTVT.

In this sample, this clonotype turned up many times. This rearrangement joins TRBV28 to TRBJ2-1; 9 nucleotides align to TRBD2. Per germline, CDR1 MDHEN and CDR2 SYDVKM. This CDR3 comprises 16 residues. The V segment lost 6 bases and the J segment 1 base; nucleotides outside the gene matches: 7. The CDR3 sequence is CASRQAGLASYNEQFF. The CDR3 coding sequence is TGTGCCAGCAGACAAGCGGGACTAGCATCCTACAATGAGCAGTTCTTC.

This clonotype was counted ten times or more. This rearrangement joins TRBV3-1 to TRBJ1-1; 7 nucleotides match TRBD1. V was pared by 4 bases and J by 6 bases, with 5 bases of the junction left unmatched. The germline CDR1 and CDR2 sequences are LGHDT and YNNKEL (reference sequence). The CDR3 extends over 13 amino acids. The CDR3 DNA reads as TGTGCCAGCAGCCGTACAGGGGAAGCTGAAGCTTTCTTT. It encodes CASSRTGEAEAFF. Full variable domain (rest looked up from reference TRBV3-1 and TRBJ1-1): DTAVSQTPKYLVTQMGNDKSIKCEQNLGHDTMYWYKQDSKKFLKIMFSYNNKELIINETVPNRFSPKSPDKAHLNLHINSLELGDSAVYFCASSRTGEAEAFFGQGTRLTVV.

The sample holds many counts of this clonotype. The chain joins TRBV29-1 to TRBJ1-2, with D maybe TRBD1 (5 bases). The germline V and J ends were trimmed by 3 bases and 3 bases, with 17 bases remaining between them. The CDR3 is 15 amino acids. Looked up from germline, CDR1 is SQVTM and CDR2 is ANQGSEA. CDR3 amino acids: CSVDQNPGGDYGYTF. The CDR3 DNA sequence: TGCAGCGTTGACCAAAACCCGGGGGGTGACTATGGCTACACCTTC.

J is TRBJ2-3 and V is TRBV19; 10 positions agree with TRBD2. Unmatched junction bases numbered 4, after V lost 1 base and J lost 3 bases. CDR1 is LNHDA and CDR2 is SQIVND in the germline V gene (reference sequence). This CDR3 region has 16 residues. The CDR3 loop reads CASSIGTSGGTDTQYF. In DNA form, the CDR3 reads TGTGCCAGTAGTATAGGGACTAGCGGAGGGACAGATACGCAGTATTTT.

This clonotype showed up just a few times. The chain recombines TRBV4-1 with TRBJ2-1, with 7 bases fitting TRBD2. The germline V gene has CDR1 MGHRA and CDR2 YSYEKL. J lost 5 bases, V lost 1 base, and 5 bases had no gene match. The CDR3 has 15 residues. This chain's CDR3 is CASSQGKGRDNEQFF. Written as DNA, the CDR3 is TGCGCCAGCAGCCAAGGCAAAGGGAGGGACAATGAGCAGTTCTTC.

This clonotype was observed a few times. DNA for the CDR3: TGTGCCAGCACCCCCCCCACCTCGAGTTGGCCCGAGACCCAGTACTTC. As protein: CASTPPTSSWPETQYF. The V gene is TRBV9, the J gene TRBJ2-5, with D hard to call. The length of the CDR3 is 16 residues. Trimming stripped 6 bases from V and 5 bases from J, with 23 bases between. Germline V gives CDR1 SGDLS, CDR2 YYNGEE.

This clonotype was observed many times. The chain couples TRBV3-1 to TRBJ1-3, with D hard to call. CDR1 LGHDT and CDR2 YNNKEL come from the germline V gene (reference sequence). This CDR3 region has 14 residues. V shed 4 bases and J shed 2 bases, with 9 bases lying between them. CDR3 loop: CASSLEGTGNTIYF. The CDR3 bases are TGTGCCAGCAGCCTGGAAGGTACTGGAAACACCATATATTTT.

This clonotype was detected a few times. The chain couples TRBV7-9 to TRBJ2-7; D call uncertain. V lost 6 bases to trimming and J lost 2 bases, with 11 bases between them. The CDR3 has 13 amino acids. Germline CDR1 is SEHNR and CDR2 is FQNEAQ (reference sequence). CDR3 nucleotide sequence: TGTGCCAGCAGTCCCGGGTCCACCTACGAGCAGTACTTC. Protein sequence: CASSPGSTYEQYF.

This clonotype was counted a few times. The chain joins TRBV29-1 to TRBJ2-7; 10 bases are a match to TRBD1. CDR3 length equals 15 residues. After removal of 7 bases from V and 6 bases from J, the junction contained 15 bases not matched to a gene. Germline values: CDR1 SQVTM, CDR2 ANQGSEA. The CDR3 sequence is CSAQGLPGTGVEQYF. CDR3 coding DNA: TGCAGCGCACAGGGGCTTCCCGGGACAGGGGTCGAGCAGTACTTC.

This clonotype was recorded at least ten times. The chain has TRBV27 and TRBJ2-1; 8 bases are shared with TRBD2. This CDR3 contains 16 residues. V was clipped by 3 bases and J by 0 bases; unmatched bases: 4. Germline CDR1 MNHEY, CDR2 SMNVEV (reference sequence). The CDR3 DNA follows: TGTGCCAGCAGTTTTCTAGCGGGCTTCTCCTACAATGAGCAGTTCTTC. This sequence encodes CASSFLAGFSYNEQFF.

This clonotype was detected ten times or more. The CDR3 nucleotides read TGTGCCAGCAGCTCGGGACTAGCGGGAGGGGTTTCCTTTAGCGAGCAGTACTTC. Translating it yields CASSSGLAGGVSFSEQYF. The chain combines TRBV11-2 with TRBJ2-7, with TRBD2 matching over 16 bases. Looked up from germline, CDR1 is SGHAT and CDR2 is FQNNGV. This CDR3 contains 18 residues. J lost 6 bases, V lost 4 bases, and 12 bases had no gene match.

A remark on this clonotype: Possible read error: a much larger clone is one base away. The chain combines TRBV5-1 with TRBJ2-1; tentatively, D is TRBD2 (7 bases). The CDR3 is made up of 17 amino acids. CDR1 and CDR2 (germline): SGHRS, YFSETQ. Trimming took 0 bases from V and 4 from J, leaving 17 bases between them. The CDR3 region has the DNA TGCGCCAGCAGCTTGGTCGGGGGGCTAGCCGGTTACAATGAGCAGTTCTTC. This gives the protein CASSLVGGLAGYNEQFF.

This clonotype was seen at least ten times. The gene calls are TRBV28 and TRBJ1-1, with D possibly TRBD1 on 6 matching bases. In germline, CDR1 is MDHEN, CDR2 SYDVKM. The CDR3 is 14 residues long. Between the trimmed V and J ends, which lost 5 bases and 4 bases, there was a span of 14 bases. The CDR3 sequence: CASSPRGKGTEAFF. The CDR3 bases are TGTGCCAGCAGTCCCAGGGGAAAGGGCACTGAAGCTTTCTTT.

This clonotype was recorded at least ten times. Relative to the germline gene, one junction end is altered; a read error may explain this. The rearrangement links TRBV13 to TRBJ2-7, with 7 positions matching TRBD1. This CDR3 is built from 16 residues. CDR1 PRHDT and CDR2 FYEKMQ come from the germline V gene (reference sequence). CDR3 sequence reads: CASSVGAGTVTYEQYF. The DNA of the CDR3 is TGTGCCAGCAGCGTAGGGGCAGGGACAGTTACCTACGAGCAGTACTTC.

The chain joins TRBV27 to TRBJ2-5; no firm D call. The CDR3 totals 18 residues. V lost 0 bases to trimming and J lost 2 bases, with 19 bases between them. The germline CDR1 and CDR2 sequences are MNHEY and SMNVEV (reference sequence). For the CDR3, the DNA is TGTGCCAGCAGTTTATCAGCGCGAAGCCACACAACACAAGAGACCCAGTACTTC. Protein product: CASSLSARSHTTQETQYF.

In its sample, this clonotype was seen many times. The rearrangement joins TRBV12-3 or TRBV12-4 to TRBJ1-4, with 8 nucleotides matching TRBD1. Unmatched junction bases numbered 3, after V lost 5 bases and J lost 7 bases. The CDR3 covers 13 residues. CDR3 sequence (DNA): TGTGCCAGCAGTCCAGGGGGCCTTGAAAAACTGTTTTTT. Its translation is CASSPGGLEKLFF.